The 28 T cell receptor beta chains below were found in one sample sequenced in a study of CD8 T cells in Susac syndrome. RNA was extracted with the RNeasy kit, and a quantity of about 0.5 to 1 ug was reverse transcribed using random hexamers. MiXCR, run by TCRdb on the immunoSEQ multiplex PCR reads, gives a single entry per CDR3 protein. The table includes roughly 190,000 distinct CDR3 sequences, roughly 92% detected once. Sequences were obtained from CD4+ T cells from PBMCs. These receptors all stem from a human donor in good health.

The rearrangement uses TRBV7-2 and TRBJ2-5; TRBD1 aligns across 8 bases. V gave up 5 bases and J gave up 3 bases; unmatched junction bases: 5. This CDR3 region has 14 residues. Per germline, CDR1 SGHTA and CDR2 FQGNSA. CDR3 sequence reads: CASSTRTGKETQYF. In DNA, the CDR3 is TGTGCCAGCAGCACCCGGACAGGGAAAGAGACCCAGTACTTC.

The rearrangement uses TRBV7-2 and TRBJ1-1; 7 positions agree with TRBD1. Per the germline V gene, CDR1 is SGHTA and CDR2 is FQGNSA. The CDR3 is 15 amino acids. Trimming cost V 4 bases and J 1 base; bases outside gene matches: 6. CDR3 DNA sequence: TGTGCCAGCAGCTCAACCCCAGGGGGGAACACTGAAGCTTTCTTT. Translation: CASSSTPGGNTEAFF.

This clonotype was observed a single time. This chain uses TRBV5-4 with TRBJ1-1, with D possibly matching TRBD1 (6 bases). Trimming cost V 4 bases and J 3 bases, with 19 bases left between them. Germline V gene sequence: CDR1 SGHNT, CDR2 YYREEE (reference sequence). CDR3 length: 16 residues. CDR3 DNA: TGTGCCAGCAGCCCCAACAGGGCGGATTCGGACACTGAAGCTTTCTTT. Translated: CASSPNRADSDTEAFF. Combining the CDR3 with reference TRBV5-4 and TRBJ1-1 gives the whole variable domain ETGVTQSPTHLIKTRGQQVTLRCSSQSGHNTVSWYQQALGQGPQFIFQYYREEENGRGNFPPRFSGLQFPNYSSELNVNALELDDSALYLCASSPNRADSDTEAFFGQGTRLTVV.

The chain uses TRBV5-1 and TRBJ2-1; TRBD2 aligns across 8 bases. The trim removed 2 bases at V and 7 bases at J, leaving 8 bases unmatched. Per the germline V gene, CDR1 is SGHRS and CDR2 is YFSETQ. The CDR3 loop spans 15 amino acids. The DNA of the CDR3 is TGCGCCAGCAGCTTCCGCGACCCTAGCGGGAATGAGCAGTTCTTC. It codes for CASSFRDPSGNEQFF.

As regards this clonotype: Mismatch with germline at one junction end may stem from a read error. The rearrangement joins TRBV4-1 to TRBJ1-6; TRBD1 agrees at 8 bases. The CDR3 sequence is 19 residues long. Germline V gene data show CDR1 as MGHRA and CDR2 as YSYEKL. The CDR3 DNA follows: TGCGCCAGCAGCCAAGATAGAGGGGACAGGCACTCCTATAATTCACCCCTCCAATTT. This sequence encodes CASSQDRGDRHSYNSPLQF.

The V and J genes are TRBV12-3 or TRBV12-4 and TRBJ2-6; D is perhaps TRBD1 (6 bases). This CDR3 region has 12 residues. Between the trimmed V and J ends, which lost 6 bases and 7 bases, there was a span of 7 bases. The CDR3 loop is CASRGTANVLTF. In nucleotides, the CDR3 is TGTGCCAGCAGGGGGACAGCCAACGTCCTGACTTTC.

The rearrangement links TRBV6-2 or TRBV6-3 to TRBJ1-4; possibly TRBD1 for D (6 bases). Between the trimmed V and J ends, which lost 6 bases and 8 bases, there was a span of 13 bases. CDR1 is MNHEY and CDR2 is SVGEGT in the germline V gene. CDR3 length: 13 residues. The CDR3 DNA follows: TGTGCCAGCAGCGGACAGCCGGTAGAAAAACTGTTTTTT. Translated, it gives CASSGQPVEKLFF.

CDR3 sequence reads: CASSLDGVTLDTQYF. As DNA, the CDR3 is TGCGCCAGCAGCTTGGACGGCGTTACGTTAGATACGCAGTATTTT. The chain carries TRBV5-1 and TRBJ2-3; D unclear. Germline CDR1 is SGHRS and CDR2 is YFSETQ. V lost 0 bases and J lost 5, with 13 bases in between. The CDR3 sequence is 15 residues long.

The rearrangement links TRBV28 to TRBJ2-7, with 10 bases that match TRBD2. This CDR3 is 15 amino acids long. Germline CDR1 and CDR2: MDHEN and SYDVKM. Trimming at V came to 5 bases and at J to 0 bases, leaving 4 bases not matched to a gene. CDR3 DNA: TGTGCCAGCAGTGACCAGCGGGGGGGCTCCTACGAGCAGTACTTC. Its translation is CASSDQRGGSYEQYF.

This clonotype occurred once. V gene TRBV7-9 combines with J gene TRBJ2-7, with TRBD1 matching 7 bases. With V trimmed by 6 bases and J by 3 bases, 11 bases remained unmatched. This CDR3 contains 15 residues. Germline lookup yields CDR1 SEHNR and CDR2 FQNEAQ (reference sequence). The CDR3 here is CASRPAGTASYEQYF. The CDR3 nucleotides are TGTGCCAGCAGGCCTGCCGGGACAGCGAGCTACGAGCAGTACTTC.

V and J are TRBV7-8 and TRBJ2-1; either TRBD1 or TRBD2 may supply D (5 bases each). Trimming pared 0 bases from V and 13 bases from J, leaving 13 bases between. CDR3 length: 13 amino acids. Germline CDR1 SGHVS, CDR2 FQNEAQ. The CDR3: CASSLAWGSDQFF. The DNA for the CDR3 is TGTGCCAGCAGCTTAGCATGGGGGAGCGATCAGTTCTTC.

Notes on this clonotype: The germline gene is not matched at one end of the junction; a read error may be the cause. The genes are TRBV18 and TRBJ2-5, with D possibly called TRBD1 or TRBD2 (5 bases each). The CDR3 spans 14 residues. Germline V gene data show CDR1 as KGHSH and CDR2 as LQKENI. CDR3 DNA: TGTGCCAGCTCATGGGGACCAGGCCAAGTGACCCAGTACTTC. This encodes CASSWGPGQVTQYF.

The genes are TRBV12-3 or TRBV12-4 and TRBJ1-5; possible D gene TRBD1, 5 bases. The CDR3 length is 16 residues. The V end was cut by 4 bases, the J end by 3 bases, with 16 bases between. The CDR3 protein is CASSYGGGQINQPQHF. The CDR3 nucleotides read TGTGCCAGCAGTTATGGAGGAGGACAAATCAATCAGCCCCAGCATTTT.

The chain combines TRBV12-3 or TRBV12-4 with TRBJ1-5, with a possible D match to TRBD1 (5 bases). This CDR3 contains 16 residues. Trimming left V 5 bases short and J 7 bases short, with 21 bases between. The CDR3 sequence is CASSPSRGLPGQPQHF. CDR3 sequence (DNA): TGTGCCAGCAGTCCCTCCCGGGGCCTCCCGGGACAGCCCCAGCATTTT.

This CDR3 reads CASSLGFNEQFF. CDR3 DNA: TGTGCCAGCAGTTTAGGTTTCAATGAGCAGTTCTTC. The J gene is TRBJ2-1, the V gene TRBV12-3 or TRBV12-4; D is uncertain. Trimming pared 1 base from V and 6 bases from J, leaving 4 bases between. CDR3 length: 12 amino acids.

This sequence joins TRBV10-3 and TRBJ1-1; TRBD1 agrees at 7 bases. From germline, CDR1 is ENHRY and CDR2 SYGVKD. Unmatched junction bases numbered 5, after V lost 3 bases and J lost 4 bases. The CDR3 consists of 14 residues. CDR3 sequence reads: CAISDWSGGTEAFF. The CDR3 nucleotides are TGTGCCATCAGTGATTGGTCAGGGGGCACTGAAGCTTTCTTT.

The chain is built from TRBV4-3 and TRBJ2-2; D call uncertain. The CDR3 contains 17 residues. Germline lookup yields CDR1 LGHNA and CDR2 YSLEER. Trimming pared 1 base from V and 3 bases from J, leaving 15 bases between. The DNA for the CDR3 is TGCGCCAGCAGCCAAGCCCCCCCCGGGTCTTACACCGGGGAGCTGTTTTTT. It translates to CASSQAPPGSYTGELFF.

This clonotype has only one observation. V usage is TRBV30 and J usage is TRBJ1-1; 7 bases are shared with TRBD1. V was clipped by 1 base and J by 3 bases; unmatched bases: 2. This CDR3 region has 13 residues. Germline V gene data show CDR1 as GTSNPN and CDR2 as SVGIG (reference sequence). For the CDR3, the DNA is TGTGCCTGGAGTGCGACAGGGTACACTGAAGCTTTCTTT. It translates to CAWSATGYTEAFF.

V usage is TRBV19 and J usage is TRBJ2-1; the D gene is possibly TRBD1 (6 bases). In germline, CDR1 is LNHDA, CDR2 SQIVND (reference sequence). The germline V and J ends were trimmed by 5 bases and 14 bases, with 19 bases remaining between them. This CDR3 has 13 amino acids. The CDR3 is CASSQQGPGSKFF. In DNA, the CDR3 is TGTGCCAGTAGTCAACAGGGACCGGGGAGCAAGTTCTTC.

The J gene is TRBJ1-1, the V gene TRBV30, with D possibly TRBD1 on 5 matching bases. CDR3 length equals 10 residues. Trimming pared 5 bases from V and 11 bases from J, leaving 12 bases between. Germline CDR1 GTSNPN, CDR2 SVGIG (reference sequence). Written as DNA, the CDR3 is TGTGCCTGGGGTGGACACGACGCTTTCTTT. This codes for CAWGGHDAFF.

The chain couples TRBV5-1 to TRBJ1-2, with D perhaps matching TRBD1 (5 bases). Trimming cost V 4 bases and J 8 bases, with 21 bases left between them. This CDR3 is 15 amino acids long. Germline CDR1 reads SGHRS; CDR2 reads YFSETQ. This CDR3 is CASSPRPDPGKGYTF. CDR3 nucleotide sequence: TGCGCCAGCAGCCCTCGCCCTGACCCAGGGAAAGGCTACACCTTC.

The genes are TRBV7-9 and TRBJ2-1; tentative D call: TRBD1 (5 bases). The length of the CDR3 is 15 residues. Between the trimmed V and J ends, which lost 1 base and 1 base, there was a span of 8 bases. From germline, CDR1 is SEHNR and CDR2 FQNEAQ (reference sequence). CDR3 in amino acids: CASSLGTFSYNEQFF. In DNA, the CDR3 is TGTGCCAGCAGCTTAGGGACATTTTCCTACAATGAGCAGTTCTTC.

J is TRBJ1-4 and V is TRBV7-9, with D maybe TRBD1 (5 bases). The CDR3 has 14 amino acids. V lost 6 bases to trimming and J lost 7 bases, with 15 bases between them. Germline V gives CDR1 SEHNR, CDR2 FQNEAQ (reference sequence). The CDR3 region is CASSWTTWGEKLFF. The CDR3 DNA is TGTGCCAGCAGTTGGACAACATGGGGTGAAAAACTGTTTTTT.

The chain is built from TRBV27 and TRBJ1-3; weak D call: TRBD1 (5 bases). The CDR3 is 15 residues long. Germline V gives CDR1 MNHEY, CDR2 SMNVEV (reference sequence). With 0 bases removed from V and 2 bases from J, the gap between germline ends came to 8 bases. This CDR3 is CASSLSRGAGNTIYF. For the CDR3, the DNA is TGTGCCAGCAGTTTATCTCGAGGGGCTGGAAACACCATATATTTT.

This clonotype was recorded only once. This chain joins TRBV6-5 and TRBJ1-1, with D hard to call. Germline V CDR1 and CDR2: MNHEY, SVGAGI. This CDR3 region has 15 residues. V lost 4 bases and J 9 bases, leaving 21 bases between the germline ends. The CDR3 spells CASSSSPGEGRQAFF. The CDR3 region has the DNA TGTGCCAGCAGTTCCTCCCCTGGGGAGGGAAGGCAAGCTTTCTTT.

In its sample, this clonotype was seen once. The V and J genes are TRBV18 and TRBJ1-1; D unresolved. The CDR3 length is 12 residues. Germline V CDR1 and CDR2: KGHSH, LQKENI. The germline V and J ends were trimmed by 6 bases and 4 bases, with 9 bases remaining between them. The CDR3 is CASSSVGTEAFF. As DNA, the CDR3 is TGTGCCAGCTCCAGTGTAGGCACTGAAGCTTTCTTT.

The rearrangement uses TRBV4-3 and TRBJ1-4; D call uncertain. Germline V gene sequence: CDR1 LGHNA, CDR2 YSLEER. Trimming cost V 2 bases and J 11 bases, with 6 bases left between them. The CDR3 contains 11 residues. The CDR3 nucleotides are TGCGCCAGCAGCCAATTGGGGAAACTGTTTTTT. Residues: CASSQLGKLFF.

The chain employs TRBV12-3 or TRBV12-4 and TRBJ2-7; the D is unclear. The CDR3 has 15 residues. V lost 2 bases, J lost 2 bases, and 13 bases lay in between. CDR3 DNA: TGTGCCAGCAGTTTATGGCAGAAGAACGCCTACGAGCAGTACTTC. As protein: CASSLWQKNAYEQYF.